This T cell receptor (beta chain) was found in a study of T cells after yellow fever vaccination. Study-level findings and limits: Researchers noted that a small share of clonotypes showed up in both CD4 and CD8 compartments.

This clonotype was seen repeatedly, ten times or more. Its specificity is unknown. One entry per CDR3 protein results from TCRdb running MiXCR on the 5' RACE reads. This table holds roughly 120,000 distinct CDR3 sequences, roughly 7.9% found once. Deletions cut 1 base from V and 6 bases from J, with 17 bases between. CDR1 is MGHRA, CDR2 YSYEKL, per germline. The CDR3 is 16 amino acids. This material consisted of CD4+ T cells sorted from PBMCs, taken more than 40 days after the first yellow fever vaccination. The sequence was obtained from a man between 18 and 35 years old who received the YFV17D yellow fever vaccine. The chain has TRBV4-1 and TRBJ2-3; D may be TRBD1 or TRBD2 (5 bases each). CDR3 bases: TGCGCCAGCAGCCAAGCTCGTCTTAGCAGGGACGATACGCAGTATTTT. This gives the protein CASSQARLSRDDTQYF.